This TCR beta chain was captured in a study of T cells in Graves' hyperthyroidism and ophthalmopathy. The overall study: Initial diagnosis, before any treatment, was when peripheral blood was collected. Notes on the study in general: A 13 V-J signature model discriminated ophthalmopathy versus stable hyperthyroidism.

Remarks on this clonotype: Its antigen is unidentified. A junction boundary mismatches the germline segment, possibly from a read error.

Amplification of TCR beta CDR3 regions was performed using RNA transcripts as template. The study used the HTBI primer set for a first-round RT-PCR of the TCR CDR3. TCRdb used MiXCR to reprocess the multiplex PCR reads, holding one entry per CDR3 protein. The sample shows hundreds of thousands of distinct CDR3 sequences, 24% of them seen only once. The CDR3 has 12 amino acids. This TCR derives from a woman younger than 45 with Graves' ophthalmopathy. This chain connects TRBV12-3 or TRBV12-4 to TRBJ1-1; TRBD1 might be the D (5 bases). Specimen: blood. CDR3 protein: CASSSQVTEAFF. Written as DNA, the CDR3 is TGTGCCAGTAGTTCACAGGTGACTGAAGCTTTCTTT.